A selection of T cell receptor beta chains follows, all from one sample in a study of blood T cell repertoires in COVID-19. Data came from immunoSEQ multiplex PCR; TCRdb stores just in-frame clones and leaves some out. The table lists about 340,000 clones, 75% to 90% of them singletons. Sequencing input: peripheral blood. These receptors were obtained from a woman in her sixties with COVID-19, enrolled during active disease. CDR3s include the opening cysteine and the closing phenylalanine or tryptophan. The D gene is left open where the match is weak. Rows may omit the clone size; those that give it use once, few, many or a size class.

clone size,D gene,J gene,V gene,CDR3 DNA,CDR3 protein
-,-,TRBJ1-1,TRBV12-3/TRBV12-4,TGTGCCATCCATAGAGAGGGGGTCTCTGAAGCTTTCTTT,CAIHREGVSEAFF
-,-,TRBJ2-7,TRBV9,TGTGCCAGCAGCGTAGGTGGCGGGACCTCCTACGAGCAGTACTTC,CASSVGGGTSYEQYF
-,TRBD2,TRBJ2-1,TRBV5-1,TGCGCCAGCAGCCCGGGGGGTACCAACTCCTACAATGAGCAGTTCTTC,CASSPGGTNSYNEQFF
-,TRBD1,TRBJ1-2,TRBV4-3,TGCGCCAGCAGCACCCGACAGGGCGGAAACTATGGCTACACCTTC,CASSTRQGGNYGYTF
-,TRBD2,TRBJ2-5,TRBV14,TGTGCCAGCAGCCAAGTGTTAGCGGGAGGGACCCAGTACTTC,CASSQVLAGGTQYF
few,-,TRBJ1-2,TRBV28,TGTGCCAGCAGTCCGGGAAACTATGGCTACACCTTC,CASSPGNYGYTF
-,-,TRBJ2-4,TRBV28,TGTGCCAGCAGCTACGCAGGGATCATAGCCAAAAACATTCAGTACTTC,CASSYAGIIAKNIQYF
-,-,TRBJ2-7,TRBV10-3,TGTGCCATCAGCAGGGGCCACTACGAGCAGTACTTC,CAISRGHYEQYF
-,TRBD2,TRBJ2-4,TRBV15,TGTGCCACCAGCAGATGGGGGCGCGGGGGGGCGAACATTCAGTACTTC,CATSRWGRGGANIQYF
-,-,TRBJ2-1,TRBV11-3,TGTGCCAGCAGGCCCGAAGGAGCGGAGGCCTACAATGAGCAGTTCTTC,CASRPEGAEAYNEQFF
-,-,TRBJ1-1,TRBV18,TGTGCCACCTCGGGGCAGGGGAATTTTGTCACTGAAGCTTTCTTT,CATSGQGNFVTEAFF
-,TRBD1,TRBJ1-2,TRBV10-3,TGTGCCATCGGGACAGACCTTTACTATGGCTACACCTTC,CAIGTDLYYGYTF
once,-,TRBJ1-1,TRBV6-5,TGTGCCAGCAGTACCCCTCAGGGAGGGACTTTCTTT,CASSTPQGGTFF
-,TRBD2,TRBJ2-5,TRBV5-4,TGTGCCAGCAGCTTGGTTGGGGGGACTAAAGAGACCCAGTACTTC,CASSLVGGTKETQYF
-,-,TRBJ1-2,TRBV4-3,TGCGCCAGCAGCCAAGATCGGGAAATCGACTATGGCTACACCTTC,CASSQDREIDYGYTF